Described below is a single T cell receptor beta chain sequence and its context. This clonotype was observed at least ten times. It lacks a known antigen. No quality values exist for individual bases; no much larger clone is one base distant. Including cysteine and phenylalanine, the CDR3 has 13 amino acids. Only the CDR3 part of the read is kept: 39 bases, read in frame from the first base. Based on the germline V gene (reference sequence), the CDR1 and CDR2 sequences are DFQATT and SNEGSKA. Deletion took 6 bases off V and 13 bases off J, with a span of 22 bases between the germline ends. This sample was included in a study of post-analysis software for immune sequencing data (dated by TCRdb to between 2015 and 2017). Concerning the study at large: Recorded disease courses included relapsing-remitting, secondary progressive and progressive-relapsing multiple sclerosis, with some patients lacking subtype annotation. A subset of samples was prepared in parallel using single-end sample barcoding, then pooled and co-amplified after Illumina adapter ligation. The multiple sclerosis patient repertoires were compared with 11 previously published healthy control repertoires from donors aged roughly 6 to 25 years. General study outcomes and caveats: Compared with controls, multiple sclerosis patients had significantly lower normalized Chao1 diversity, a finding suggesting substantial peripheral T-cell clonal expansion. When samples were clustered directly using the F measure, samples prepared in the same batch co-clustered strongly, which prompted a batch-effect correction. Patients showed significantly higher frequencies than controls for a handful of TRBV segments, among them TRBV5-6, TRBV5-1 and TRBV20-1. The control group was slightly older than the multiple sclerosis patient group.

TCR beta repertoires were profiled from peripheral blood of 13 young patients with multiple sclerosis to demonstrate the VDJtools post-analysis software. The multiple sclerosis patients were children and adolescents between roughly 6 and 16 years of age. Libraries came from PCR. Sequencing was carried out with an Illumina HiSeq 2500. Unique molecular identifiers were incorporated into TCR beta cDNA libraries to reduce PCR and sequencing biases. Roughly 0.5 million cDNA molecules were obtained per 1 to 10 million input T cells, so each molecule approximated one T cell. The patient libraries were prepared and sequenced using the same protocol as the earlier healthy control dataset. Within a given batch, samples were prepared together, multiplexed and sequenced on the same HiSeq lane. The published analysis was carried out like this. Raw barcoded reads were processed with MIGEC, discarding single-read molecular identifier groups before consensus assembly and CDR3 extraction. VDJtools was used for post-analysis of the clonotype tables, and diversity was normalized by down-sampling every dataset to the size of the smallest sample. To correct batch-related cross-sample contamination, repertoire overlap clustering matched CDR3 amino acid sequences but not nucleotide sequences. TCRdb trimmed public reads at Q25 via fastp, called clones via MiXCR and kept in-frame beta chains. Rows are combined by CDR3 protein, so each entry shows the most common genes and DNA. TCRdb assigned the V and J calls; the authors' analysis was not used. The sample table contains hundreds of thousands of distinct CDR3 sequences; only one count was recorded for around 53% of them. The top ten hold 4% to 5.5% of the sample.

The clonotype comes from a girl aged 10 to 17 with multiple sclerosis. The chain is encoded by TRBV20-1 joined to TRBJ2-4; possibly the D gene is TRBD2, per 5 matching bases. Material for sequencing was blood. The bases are TGCAGTGCAGCCTCGGACTCCCCAGTAGAGCAGTACTTC. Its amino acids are CSAASDSPVEQYF.